The T cell receptor beta chain under discussion was sequenced for a study of shared clonotypes between healthy human individuals. CD45RO negativity and positive selection for CCR7 defined naive CD8 cells, a population that excluded terminally differentiated effector memory CD45RA+ cells. This CDR3 spans 16 amino acids. In germline, CDR1 is SGHNT, CDR2 YYREEE (reference sequence). V dropped 4 bases and J dropped 0; count of bases not matched to a gene: 7. Data came from immunoSEQ multiplex PCR; TCRdb stores just in-frame clones and leaves some out. The sample shows approximately 2,200,000 clones, 85% to 95% of them seen only once.

J is TRBJ1-1 and V is TRBV5-4, with 9 bases lining up with TRBD1. The sequenced material came from naive CD8+ T cells from PBMCs. The receptor was isolated from a man aged 18 to 29 in good health. Some clones in this sample may be carry-over from other donors' samples. The CDR3 DNA is TGTGCCAGCAGCCGGGACAGGGTTGAAATGAACACTGAAGCTTTCTTT. It encodes CASSRDRVEMNTEAFF.